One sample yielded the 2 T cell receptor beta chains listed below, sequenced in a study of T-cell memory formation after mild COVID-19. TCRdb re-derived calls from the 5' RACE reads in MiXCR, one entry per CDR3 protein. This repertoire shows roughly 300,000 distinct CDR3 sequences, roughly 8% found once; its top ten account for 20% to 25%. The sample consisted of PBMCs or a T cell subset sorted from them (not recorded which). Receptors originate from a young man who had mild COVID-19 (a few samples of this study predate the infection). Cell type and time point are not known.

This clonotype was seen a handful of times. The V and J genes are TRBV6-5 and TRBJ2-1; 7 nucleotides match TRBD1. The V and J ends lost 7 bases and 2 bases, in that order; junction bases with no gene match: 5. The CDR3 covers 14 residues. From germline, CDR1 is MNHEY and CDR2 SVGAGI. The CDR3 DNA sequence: TGTGCCAGCACACGACAGGGTCCCTACAATGAGCAGTTCTTC. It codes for CASTRQGPYNEQFF.

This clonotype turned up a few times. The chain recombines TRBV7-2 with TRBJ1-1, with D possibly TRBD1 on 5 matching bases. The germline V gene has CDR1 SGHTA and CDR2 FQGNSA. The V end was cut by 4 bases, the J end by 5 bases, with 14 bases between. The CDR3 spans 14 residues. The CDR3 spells CASSSPTERTEAFF. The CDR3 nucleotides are TGTGCCAGCAGCTCCCCGACAGAACGGACTGAAGCTTTCTTT.